A single sample is the source of the 11 T cell receptor beta chains below, sequenced in a study of CD8+ T cells in alopecia areata. The treatment is: oral pan-JAK inhibitor, 5-10 mg twice daily. The sequencing template was cDNA reverse transcribed from extracted RNA. Measured with immunoSEQ multiplex PCR; TCRdb has only the in-frame clones, and not every one. The table records 60,000 to 85,000 clones, approximately 30% of them present only once. This material consisted of CD8+ T cells sorted from blood, taken at week 4, from a patient treated with tofacitinib. The receptors were gathered from a human donor with alopecia areata.

The chain is built from TRBV30 and TRBJ1-1; D is possibly TRBD1 (5 bases). The V gene lost 3 bases and the J gene lost 4 bases, with 12 bases spanning the gap. This CDR3 region has 13 residues. CDR1 is GTSNPN, CDR2 SVGIG, per germline (reference sequence). The CDR3 region is CAWRQGVGTEAFF. CDR3 nucleotides: TGTGCCTGGAGGCAAGGGGTGGGCACTGAAGCTTTCTTT.

The chain is built from TRBV2 and TRBJ2-1; D gene unclear. V was cut by 8 bases and J by 1 base, with 6 bases left in between. CDR1 is SNHLY and CDR2 is FYNNEI in the germline V gene. The CDR3 has 12 amino acids. The CDR3 sequence is CASVGSYNEQFF. The CDR3 region has the DNA TGTGCCAGCGTGGGGTCCTACAATGAGCAGTTCTTC.

The chain recombines TRBV27 with TRBJ2-6, with 7 bases identical to TRBD1. This CDR3 region has 20 residues. The germline V gene has CDR1 MNHEY and CDR2 SMNVEV (reference sequence). V shed 6 bases and J 0 bases; nucleotides not matched to a gene: 17. The CDR3 region has the DNA TGTGCCAGCAGGGGAATCATTCAGGACAGGACCACCTCTGGGGCCAACGTCCTGACTTTC. It codes for CASRGIIQDRTTSGANVLTF.

This clone showed up many times. The rearrangement links TRBV7-2 to TRBJ2-1; D is possibly TRBD2 (6 bases). In germline, CDR1 is SGHTA, CDR2 FQGNSA. V was cut by 0 bases and J by 6 bases, with 6 bases left in between. This CDR3 has 13 amino acids. The CDR3, as DNA: TGTGCCAGCAGCTTAGCGACTAGCAATGAGCAGTTCTTC. Translated, it gives CASSLATSNEQFF.

The sample holds a few counts of this clone. V is TRBV19 and J is TRBJ2-7; D ambiguous. Germline V gene sequence: CDR1 LNHDA, CDR2 SQIVND (reference sequence). Deletions cut 7 bases from V and 0 bases from J, with 4 bases between. The CDR3 length is 11 residues. The CDR3, as DNA: TGTGCCAGTACCGCCTCCTACGAGCAGTACTTC. This gives the protein CASTASYEQYF.

This clone was seen only a few times. The chain links TRBV5-1 to TRBJ2-1; D ambiguous. The germline V gene has CDR1 SGHRS and CDR2 YFSETQ. The CDR3 length is 15 residues. V shed 2 bases and J shed 0 bases, with 9 bases lying between them. The CDR3 region is CASSFGQSSYNEQFF. DNA of the CDR3: TGCGCCAGCAGCTTTGGCCAGAGCTCCTACAATGAGCAGTTCTTC.

This chain uses TRBV5-4 with TRBJ2-5, with 10 bases matching TRBD1. The CDR3 contains 16 residues. The V segment lost 4 bases and the J segment 3 bases; nucleotides outside the gene matches: 9. The germline V gene encodes CDR1 SGHNT and CDR2 YYREEE (reference sequence). CDR3: CASSLMDRGVEETQYF. CDR3 bases: TGTGCCAGCAGCCTAATGGACAGGGGGGTTGAAGAGACCCAGTACTTC. Looking up the rest from reference TRBV5-4 and TRBJ2-5 gives the full variable domain: ETGVTQSPTHLIKTRGQQVTLRCSSQSGHNTVSWYQQALGQGPQFIFQYYREEENGRGNFPPRFSGLQFPNYSSELNVNALELDDSALYLCASSLMDRGVEETQYFGPGTRLLVL.

The table lists this clone with a few counts. V gene TRBV29-1 combines with J gene TRBJ2-1; TRBD2 agrees at 8 bases. This CDR3 contains 13 residues. Germline CDR1 and CDR2: SQVTM and ANQGSEA. The V and J ends lost 8 bases and 2 bases, in that order; junction bases with no gene match: 5. CDR3: CSHLTSAYNEQFF. CDR3 DNA sequence: TGCAGCCACCTGACTAGCGCCTACAATGAGCAGTTCTTC.

This chain links TRBV7-2 with TRBJ2-5, with D perhaps matching TRBD2 (5 bases). The CDR3 sequence is 16 residues long. CDR1 is SGHTA, CDR2 FQGNSA, per germline. Trimming left V 5 bases short and J 5 bases short, with 21 bases between. CDR3 sequence reads: CASSDPRQEDVETQYF. CDR3 nucleotide sequence: TGTGCCAGCAGCGACCCTCGGCAGGAGGATGTGGAGACCCAGTACTTC.

This clone appeared a few times. The chain recombines TRBV6-5 with TRBJ1-5; 7 nucleotides match TRBD1. The CDR3 has 14 amino acids. V gave up 4 bases and J gave up 9 bases; unmatched junction bases: 9. Germline loops: CDR1 MNHEY, CDR2 SVGAGI. Written as DNA, the CDR3 is TGTGCCAGCAGTTCGACAGGGACCCATTGGCCCCAGCATTTT. Its protein product is CASSSTGTHWPQHF.

The V gene is TRBV13, the J gene TRBJ1-3, with D maybe TRBD1 (5 bases). With 5 bases removed from V and 2 bases from J, the gap between germline ends came to 10 bases. This CDR3 is 14 amino acids long. Germline V gene lookup returns CDR1 PRHDT and CDR2 FYEKMQ (reference sequence). The chain's CDR3 is CASSAEGAGNTIYF. DNA for the CDR3: TGTGCCAGCAGCGCCGAAGGGGCTGGAAACACCATATATTTT.